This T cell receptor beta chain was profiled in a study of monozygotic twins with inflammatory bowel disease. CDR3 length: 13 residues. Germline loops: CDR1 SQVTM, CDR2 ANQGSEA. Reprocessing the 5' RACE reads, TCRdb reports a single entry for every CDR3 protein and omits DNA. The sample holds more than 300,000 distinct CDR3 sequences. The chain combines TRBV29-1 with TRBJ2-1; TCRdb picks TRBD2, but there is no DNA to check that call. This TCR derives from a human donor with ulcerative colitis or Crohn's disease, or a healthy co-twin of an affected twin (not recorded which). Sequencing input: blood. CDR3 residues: CSVSWTGLNEQFF.